This TCR beta chain is from a study of blood T cell repertoires in COVID-19. For the study at large: The United States, Italy and Spain provided the acute and convalescent COVID-19 samples. Nucleic acid was either cDNA or gDNA, and it came from T cells, B-cell-depleted T cells, or PBMCs.

In the study's own analysis: It was from reference gene primer amplification that nucleated cell counts were estimated. Produced via immunoSEQ multiplex PCR; TCRdb's table is partial and in-frame only. That table supplies the V and J calls and clone size; D and trimming were determined from the DNA. The table records about 270,000 clones, more than 65% of them present only once. CDR3 length equals 18 residues. The trim removed 5 bases at V and 4 bases at J, leaving 17 bases unmatched. Germline-derived CDR1 and CDR2 are SEHNR and FQNEAQ (reference sequence). The sample taken for sequencing was peripheral blood. The sequence came from a woman under 30 with acute or convalescent COVID-19. V is TRBV7-9 and J is TRBJ1-1; TRBD1 agrees at 9 bases. The CDR3: CASSPLGDGTGRITEAFF. The CDR3 bases are TGTGCCAGCAGCCCACTGGGAGACGGGACAGGGCGGATCACTGAAGCTTTCTTT.